These 32 T cell receptor beta chains originate from one sample sequenced in a study of cytomegalovirus exposure and HLA in healthy donors (TCRdb year 2017). The library was prepared using the immunoSEQ multiplex PCR assay. For the multiplex PCR, a mixture combining 60 forward primers for TCR Vbeta segments and 13 reverse primers for TCR Jbeta segments was used. TCRdb retrieved this table from immuneACCESS and kept in-frame rearrangements only. Not all clones are present; in checked studies, unresolved V genes account for under half, and no reason is known for the remainder. The sample profile shows about 140,000 clones; around 80% of them were found once. Together, the top ten hold more than 2.5% of the sample. Source material: PBMCs. The receptors originated from a man younger than 35 in good health and CMV-seropositive.

V usage is TRBV27 and J usage is TRBJ1-1; 8 nucleotides agree with TRBD1. V shed 4 bases, J shed 2 bases, and the junction held 3 bases outside the gene matches. The CDR3 runs 14 residues. Germline CDR1 reads MNHEY; CDR2 reads SMNVEV (reference sequence). The CDR3 DNA is TGTGCCAGCAGTTCAGGGGGCGCAAACACTGAAGCTTTCTTT. Amino acids: CASSSGGANTEAFF.

The chain employs TRBV6-5 and TRBJ2-7, with a weak D call TRBD2 (5 bases). Trimming shortened V by 4 bases and J by 7 bases, and 17 bases separated the two germline ends. Germline V gives CDR1 MNHEY, CDR2 SVGAGI. The CDR3 extends over 14 amino acids. The CDR3 loop reads CASSSPGGRREQYF. DNA of the CDR3: TGTGCCAGCAGTTCCCCCGGAGGAAGACGGGAGCAGTACTTC.

In nucleotides, the CDR3 is TGTGCCAGCAGGACAGGGTATCTGGGCTACACCTTC. Its protein is CASRTGYLGYTF. The rearrangement joins TRBV28 to TRBJ1-2; 7 nucleotides agree with TRBD1. Trimming cost V 6 bases and J 8 bases; bases outside gene matches: 6. This CDR3 has 12 residues. Germline V gene lookup returns CDR1 MDHEN and CDR2 SYDVKM.

The rearrangement links TRBV5-1 to TRBJ2-7, with 12 nucleotides matching TRBD2. This CDR3 region has 14 residues. Unmatched junction bases numbered 5, after V lost 4 bases and J lost 6 bases. CDR1 and CDR2 (germline): SGHRS, YFSETQ. The CDR3 protein is CASSGGLAGAEQYF. The CDR3 region has the DNA TGCGCCAGCAGCGGGGGACTAGCGGGTGCCGAGCAGTACTTC.

This clone was seen a single time. The chain joins TRBV27 to TRBJ2-7; D is perhaps TRBD2 (5 bases). Per germline, CDR1 MNHEY and CDR2 SMNVEV (reference sequence). The V end was cut by 0 bases, the J end by 2 bases, with 11 bases between. The CDR3 runs 15 residues. CDR3 amino acids: CASSLSGGPTYEQYF. CDR3 bases: TGTGCCAGCAGTTTATCAGGCGGGCCCACCTACGAGCAGTACTTC.

Comment on this clone: Sequence at one end of the junction differs from germline and may be a read error. The chain combines TRBV7-7 with TRBJ2-1; D might be TRBD1 (5 bases). The CDR3 covers 15 residues. Germline lookup yields CDR1 SSHAT and CDR2 FNYEAQ (reference sequence). Here the CDR3 reads CASSLRGLGLSEQFF. The DNA of the CDR3 is TGTGCTAGCAGCTTAAGAGGCCTGGGGCTGAGTGAGCAGTTCTTC. Full variable domain (missing parts from reference TRBV7-7 and TRBJ2-1): GAGVSQSPRYKVTKRGQDVTLRCDPISSHATLYWYQQALGQGPEFLTYFNYEAQPDKSGLPSDRFSAERPEGSISTLTIQRTEQRDSAMYRCASSLRGLGLSEQFFGPGTRLTVL.

The V gene is TRBV5-1, the J gene TRBJ2-1; 9 bases agree with TRBD1. The CDR3 sequence is 15 residues long. With 5 bases clipped from V and 4 bases from J, the junction kept 7 bases outside the gene matches. Looked up from germline, CDR1 is SGHRS and CDR2 is YFSETQ. This chain's CDR3 is CASRRGQGGYNEQFF. CDR3 DNA sequence: TGCGCCAGCAGGAGGGGACAGGGAGGTTACAATGAGCAGTTCTTC.

V usage is TRBV30 and J usage is TRBJ1-2; tentatively, D is TRBD1 (6 bases). Germline V gives CDR1 GTSNPN, CDR2 SVGIG (reference sequence). This CDR3 contains 14 residues. V was shortened by 0 bases and J by 4 bases, with 12 bases between the two germline ends. CDR3 sequence: CAWSVRGAGYGYTF. DNA of the CDR3: TGTGCCTGGAGTGTACGGGGGGCCGGCTATGGCTACACCTTC.

CDR3 in amino acids: CASSDDLAGGREGEQYF. In DNA form, the CDR3 reads TGTGCCAGCAGTGACGATCTAGCGGGGGGACGGGAGGGAGAGCAGTACTTC. The V and J genes are TRBV2 and TRBJ2-7; the match to TRBD2 covers 11 bases. This CDR3 region has 17 residues. Germline CDR1 and CDR2: SNHLY and FYNNEI. V shed 3 bases and J 7 bases; nucleotides not matched to a gene: 14.

The chain couples TRBV5-6 to TRBJ2-3; 14 bases line up with TRBD2. Unmatched junction bases numbered 8, after V lost 4 bases and J lost 1 base. The CDR3 sequence is 18 residues long. Per the germline V gene, CDR1 is SGHDT and CDR2 is YYEEEE. The CDR3 sequence: CASSKGLAGASGTDTQYF. CDR3 sequence (DNA): TGTGCCAGCAGCAAGGGACTAGCGGGAGCCTCAGGCACAGATACGCAGTATTTT.

V gene TRBV29-1 combines with J gene TRBJ2-7, with 8 bases matching TRBD1. The CDR3 has 19 residues. Germline V gene sequence: CDR1 SQVTM, CDR2 ANQGSEA. The V and J ends lost 5 bases and 4 bases, in that order; junction bases with no gene match: 25. CDR3 coding DNA: TGCAGCGTTATCTATCGGGCAACTCCGCGTGAGACAGGGGTGTACGAGCAGTACTTC. Its translation is CSVIYRATPRETGVYEQYF.

The gene calls are TRBV25-1 and TRBJ1-6; 9 bases fit TRBD1. The CDR3 is made up of 14 amino acids. V gave up 6 bases and J gave up 10 bases; unmatched junction bases: 7. Germline V gene sequence: CDR1 MGHDK, CDR2 SYGVNS. In DNA form, the CDR3 reads TGTGCCAGCAGGCCGGGACAGGGAGGATCACCCCTCCACTTT. It encodes CASRPGQGGSPLHF.

This clone was counted between two and nine times. The rearrangement links TRBV4-1 to TRBJ2-3; 7 bases are shared with TRBD1. Germline-derived CDR1 and CDR2 are MGHRA and YSYEKL. With 1 base clipped from V and 0 bases from J, the junction kept 1 base outside the gene matches. The CDR3 contains 15 residues. CDR3 in DNA: TGCGCCAGCAGCCAAGGGGACAGTAGCACAGATACGCAGTATTTT. Protein product: CASSQGDSSTDTQYF.

The CDR3 DNA reads TGTGCCAGTAGTGGCGGGAGGCAGACCTACGAGCAGTACTTC. Translated: CASSGGRQTYEQYF. The rearrangement links TRBV19 to TRBJ2-7; 8 bases are a match to TRBD2. Germline V gene data show CDR1 as LNHDA and CDR2 as SQIVND (reference sequence). V shed 5 bases, J shed 2 bases, and the junction held 5 bases outside the gene matches. This CDR3 is built from 14 residues.

The rearrangement uses TRBV5-1 and TRBJ1-3; 7 bases are a match to TRBD1. The CDR3 extends over 16 amino acids. Germline V gene lookup returns CDR1 SGHRS and CDR2 YFSETQ. The V segment lost 4 bases and the J segment 0 bases; nucleotides outside the gene matches: 7. In DNA, the CDR3 is TGCGCCAGCAGCGTTACCGGGACAGCCTCTGGAAACACCATATATTTT. This sequence encodes CASSVTGTASGNTIYF.

The rearrangement joins TRBV27 to TRBJ1-2, with a tentative D call TRBD1 (5 bases). The CDR3 spans 14 residues. Trimming shortened V by 0 bases and J by 4 bases, and 9 bases separated the two germline ends. The germline CDR1 and CDR2 sequences are MNHEY and SMNVEV (reference sequence). CDR3 sequence reads: CASSLSMGRYGYTF. CDR3 DNA sequence: TGTGCCAGCAGTTTATCTATGGGGCGCTATGGCTACACCTTC.

With regard to this clone: The sample holds other DNA sequences that translate to the same CDR3. The V gene is TRBV29-1, the J gene TRBJ1-1; 7 bases line up with TRBD1. From germline, CDR1 is SQVTM and CDR2 ANQGSEA. V shed 2 bases, J shed 1 base, and the junction held 1 base outside the gene matches. The CDR3 is 13 amino acids. The CDR3 spells CSVERTGNTEAFF. In DNA, the CDR3 is TGCAGCGTTGAAAGGACAGGGAACACTGAAGCTTTCTTT.

In regard to this clone: The junction differs from germline at one of its ends, possibly a read error. The genes are TRBV7-7 and TRBJ2-2, with 7 bases identical to TRBD2. Germline assignment: CDR1 SSHAT and CDR2 FNYEAQ (reference sequence). The CDR3 is made up of 14 amino acids. In DNA form, the CDR3 reads TGTGCTAGCAGCTTAGCGGCGGGAGCCGGGGAGCTGTTTTTT. It translates to CASSLAAGAGELFF.

V usage is TRBV11-3 and J usage is TRBJ2-1, with 9 bases aligning to TRBD2. The CDR3 has 16 amino acids. Germline CDR1 reads SGHNT; CDR2 reads YENEEA. The trim removed 4 bases at V and 8 bases at J, leaving 12 bases unmatched. In DNA form, the CDR3 reads TGTGCCAGCAGCTCAGTCTATAGCGGGAGCGGGGATGAGCAGTTCTTC. Encoded protein: CASSSVYSGSGDEQFF. Supplemented by reference TRBV11-3 and TRBJ2-1, the full variable domain reads EAGVVQSPRYKIIEKKQPVAFWCNPISGHNTLYWYLQNLGQGPELLIRYENEEAVDDSQLPKDRFSAERLKGVDSTLKIQPAELGDSAVYLCASSSVYSGSGDEQFFGPGTRLTVL.

This clone occurred a few times. This chain links TRBV19 with TRBJ1-4; D remains unclear. V lost 8 bases to trimming and J lost 0 bases, with 10 bases between them. Germline loops: CDR1 LNHDA, CDR2 SQIVND (reference sequence). The CDR3 length is 14 residues. The CDR3 loop reads CASYSLATNEKLFF. In nucleotides, the CDR3 is TGTGCCAGTTACAGCCTCGCAACTAATGAAAAACTGTTTTTT.

This chain connects TRBV27 to TRBJ2-4; D might be TRBD1 (6 bases). The CDR3 totals 15 residues. With 4 bases removed from V and 5 bases from J, the gap between germline ends came to 15 bases. Germline CDR1 and CDR2: MNHEY and SMNVEV (reference sequence). CDR3 sequence: CASSSGRSGENIQYF. The CDR3 DNA reads TGTGCCAGCAGTTCTGGGCGCTCAGGGGAAAACATTCAGTACTTC.

V gene TRBV7-8 combines with J gene TRBJ2-3; 12 bases agree with TRBD2. Per germline, CDR1 SGHVS and CDR2 FQNEAQ. This CDR3 spans 18 amino acids. J was trimmed by 2 bases and V by 5 bases; bases with no gene match: 11. This CDR3 is CASSDAFLAGGTTDTQYF. As DNA, the CDR3 is TGTGCCAGCAGCGACGCATTCCTAGCGGGAGGGACCACAGATACGCAGTATTTT.

The CDR3: CASSQGQRGSYEQYF. The CDR3, as DNA: TGCGCCAGCAGCCAAGGGCAGCGGGGGTCCTACGAGCAGTACTTC. The gene calls are TRBV4-1 and TRBJ2-7, with 8 bases lining up with TRBD2. The CDR3 spans 15 residues. J lost 1 base, V lost 1 base, and 3 bases had no gene match. Germline assignment: CDR1 MGHRA and CDR2 YSYEKL.

This chain links TRBV25-1 with TRBJ1-4, with 7 bases aligning to TRBD1. With 10 bases clipped from V and 7 bases from J, the junction kept 9 bases outside the gene matches. Germline values: CDR1 MGHDK, CDR2 SYGVNS. The CDR3 sequence is 13 residues long. In DNA, the CDR3 is TGTGCCACCATGGGACAGCCACTTGAAAAACTGTTTTTT. Translated, it gives CATMGQPLEKLFF.

This rearrangement joins TRBV4-1 to TRBJ2-7; TRBD1 aligns across 7 bases. CDR3 length equals 15 residues. Germline V gene lookup returns CDR1 MGHRA and CDR2 YSYEKL. Trimming at V came to 3 bases and at J to 3 bases, leaving 8 bases not matched to a gene. DNA of the CDR3: TGCGCCAGCAGCCACCCGGGACAGTATCTCTACGAGCAGTACTTC. Its translation is CASSHPGQYLYEQYF.

This clone occurred a few times. The chain carries TRBV6-5 and TRBJ1-2; D uncertain. The CDR3 covers 14 residues. Trimming removed 6 bases from V and 4 bases from J, with 15 bases in between. The germline V gene has CDR1 MNHEY and CDR2 SVGAGI. In DNA form, the CDR3 reads TGTGCCAGCAGCCCGGATATGGCGGGCTATGGCTACACCTTC. Translating it yields CASSPDMAGYGYTF.

The chain recombines TRBV5-1 with TRBJ2-4; 8 bases are a match to TRBD1. Germline CDR1 SGHRS, CDR2 YFSETQ. V shed 0 bases and J 7 bases; nucleotides not matched to a gene: 9. The CDR3 consists of 16 residues. The CDR3 DNA sequence: TGCGCCAGCAGCTTGGAGAGACAGGGGCGGTACAACATTCAGTACTTC. Its translation is CASSLERQGRYNIQYF.

This chain connects TRBV7-9 to TRBJ2-2; the match to TRBD2 covers 7 bases. Germline V CDR1 and CDR2: SEHNR, FQNEAQ (reference sequence). CDR3 length equals 15 residues. The V segment lost 5 bases and the J segment 4 bases; nucleotides outside the gene matches: 7. DNA for the CDR3: TGTGCCAGCAGCCCGGGGGGTAGCACCACCGGGGAGCTGTTTTTT. This codes for CASSPGGSTTGELFF.

This clone was counted once. The chain recombines TRBV7-2 with TRBJ1-2; 7 nucleotides agree with TRBD1. CDR1 is SGHTA and CDR2 is FQGNSA in the germline V gene. This CDR3 spans 12 amino acids. V dropped 8 bases and J dropped 4; count of bases not matched to a gene: 4. CDR3 loop: CASPQGVYGYTF. The CDR3 bases are TGTGCCAGCCCGCAGGGGGTCTATGGCTACACCTTC. The full variable domain, in which reference TRBV7-2 and TRBJ1-2 provide the parts outside the CDR3, is GAGVSQSPSNKVTEKGKDVELRCDPISGHTALYWYRQSLGQGLEFLIYFQGNSAPDKSGLPSDRFSAERTGGSVSTLTIQRTQQEDSAVYLCASPQGVYGYTFGSGTRLTVV.

This clone was observed a single time. Compared with germline, one end of the junction differs, possibly owing to a read error. The V call is TRBV4-2, the J call TRBJ1-2, with TRBD1 matching 12 bases. The CDR3 length is 16 residues. Per germline, CDR1 LGHNA and CDR2 YNFKEQ. The CDR3 loop reads CASSQGGTGGGEGYPF. CDR3 DNA sequence: TGTGCCAGCAGCCAAGGGGGGACAGGGGGCGGGGAAGGCTACCCCTTC.

This chain uses TRBV6-4 with TRBJ2-3; possible D gene TRBD2, 6 bases. Trimming stripped 2 bases from V and 1 base from J, with 10 bases between. This CDR3 is built from 15 residues. Germline V gene lookup returns CDR1 MRHNA and CDR2 SNTAGT. The CDR3 DNA sequence: TGTGCCAGCAGTGACGCAGGAGGGGGCACAGATACGCAGTATTTT. Residues: CASSDAGGGTDTQYF.

V usage is TRBV6-1 and J usage is TRBJ1-1, with D hard to call. The V gene's germline CDR1 is MNHNS and CDR2 SASEGT. This CDR3 is built from 14 residues. The V end was cut by 6 bases, the J end by 6 bases, with 17 bases between. DNA of the CDR3: TGTGCCAGCAGCGATTCAGTGGCCACAGCTGAAGCTTTCTTT. Its translation is CASSDSVATAEAFF.